One sample yielded the 10 T cell receptor beta chains listed below, sequenced in a study of cytotoxic CD8 clonotypes in ibrutinib-treated CLL. TCRdb's copy holds only in-frame clones and misses some; the assay was immunoSEQ multiplex PCR. The top ten clones hold approximately 28% of a sample with 45,000 or so clones, 57% of them seen once. Sequenced material: PBMCs, taken after 24 months of ibrutinib treatment. These receptors were taken from a human donor with chronic lymphocytic leukemia.

The V gene is TRBV27, the J gene TRBJ1-4; TRBD1 matches at 7 bases. J was trimmed by 9 bases and V by 5 bases; bases with no gene match: 12. Germline CDR1 MNHEY, CDR2 SMNVEV (reference sequence). CDR3 size: 15 residues. The CDR3 bases are TGTGCCAGCAGTGAGAGATGGAGGGGGCGTCAAAAACTGTTTTTT. Its protein product is CASSERWRGRQKLFF.

This clone was observed at least ten times. The chain couples TRBV5-4 to TRBJ1-1; D uncertain. Trimming took 4 bases from V and 1 from J, leaving 17 bases between them. CDR3 length equals 16 residues. Germline CDR1 SGHNT, CDR2 YYREEE (reference sequence). The CDR3 loop is CASSNRAGPSNTEAFF. CDR3 nucleotide sequence: TGTGCCAGCAGCAATAGGGCAGGTCCGTCGAACACTGAAGCTTTCTTT.

The chain carries TRBV7-9 and TRBJ2-7; possible D gene TRBD2, 5 bases. The CDR3 is made up of 15 amino acids. From germline, CDR1 is SEHNR and CDR2 FQNEAQ (reference sequence). The V and J ends lost 7 bases and 5 bases respectively, with 21 bases between them. The CDR3 DNA follows: TGTGCCAGCACCCCCGAGGGTTTAGAGTCCCACGAGCAGTACTTC. Residues: CASTPEGLESHEQYF.

This rearrangement joins TRBV11-2 to TRBJ2-5; perhaps D is TRBD1 or TRBD2 (5 bases each). Trimming removed 5 bases at V and 0 bases at J, with 13 bases between. The CDR3 has 15 amino acids. Germline V gives CDR1 SGHAT, CDR2 FQNNGV. As DNA, the CDR3 is TGTGCCAGCAGCGATACCGGGACCAACCAAGAGACCCAGTACTTC. This translates into CASSDTGTNQETQYF.

The gene calls are TRBV7-6 and TRBJ2-1, with 7 bases fitting TRBD2. This CDR3 is built from 14 residues. Germline CDR1 reads SGHVS; CDR2 reads FNYEAQ. The ends lost 5 bases at V and 5 bases at J; junction bases unmatched: 6. This CDR3 reads CASSPGGRNNEQFF. The CDR3 coding sequence is TGTGCCAGCAGCCCGGGGGGAAGAAACAATGAGCAGTTCTTC.

The J gene is TRBJ2-1, the V gene TRBV5-1, with a tentative D call TRBD2 (6 bases). Between the trimmed V and J ends, which lost 7 bases and 4 bases, there was a span of 18 bases. The CDR3 runs to 15 residues. CDR1 is SGHRS, CDR2 YFSETQ, per germline. The CDR3 loop is CASQKGLAWYNEQFF. CDR3 nucleotide sequence: TGCGCCAGCCAAAAGGGGCTAGCGTGGTACAATGAGCAGTTCTTC.

The CDR3 DNA reads TGTGCCAGCAGTCTGCAGGCGGGAACCGGGGAGCTGTTTTTT. Translation: CASSLQAGTGELFF. J is TRBJ2-2 and V is TRBV6-5; TRBD2 might be the D (6 bases). V lost 5 bases and J lost 5, with 12 bases in between. Germline CDR1 and CDR2: MNHEY and SVGAGI. The CDR3 loop spans 14 amino acids.

This rearrangement joins TRBV2 to TRBJ2-5, with 9 bases aligning to TRBD1. The germline V gene has CDR1 SNHLY and CDR2 FYNNEI. The CDR3 runs 15 residues. J gave up 5 bases and V 6 bases, and 10 bases lay outside the gene matches. The CDR3 DNA follows: TGTGCCAGCAGCCTTCAACAGGGGGCGGGGGAGACCCAGTACTTC. Translating gives CASSLQQGAGETQYF.

The chain is built from TRBV29-1 and TRBJ1-2, with 10 bases that match TRBD1. This CDR3 contains 14 residues. Per germline, CDR1 SQVTM and CDR2 ANQGSEA. V dropped 7 bases and J dropped 7; count of bases not matched to a gene: 12. Here the CDR3 reads CSATAGTGAVGYTF. The CDR3, as DNA: TGCAGCGCAACCGCCGGGACAGGGGCAGTTGGCTACACCTTC. Looking up the rest from reference TRBV29-1 and TRBJ1-2 gives the full variable domain: SAVISQKPSRDICQRGTSLTIQCQVDSQVTMMFWYRQQPGQSLTLIATANQGSEATYESGFVIDKFPISRPNLTFSTLTVSNMSPEDSSIYLCSATAGTGAVGYTFGSGTRLTVV.

The J gene is TRBJ1-1, the V gene TRBV5-1; D remains ambiguous. The CDR3 is 15 amino acids. Germline CDR1 SGHRS, CDR2 YFSETQ. Trimming shortened V by 4 bases and J by 0 bases, and 13 bases separated the two germline ends. The CDR3 region is CASSPEARLNTEAFF. Written as DNA, the CDR3 is TGCGCCAGCAGCCCGGAGGCCAGATTGAACACTGAAGCTTTCTTT.